Described below is a single T cell receptor beta chain sequence and its context. Its antigen is unknown. This record comes from a study of cytomegalovirus exposure and HLA in healthy donors. Germline values: CDR1 MDHEN, CDR2 SYDVKM. The CDR3 is made up of 15 amino acids. Unmatched junction bases numbered 2, after V lost 0 bases and J lost 2 bases. TCRdb's table, derived via immunoSEQ multiplex PCR, lists solely in-frame clones and lacks some. The data contain 60,000 to 90,000 clones, roughly 94% of them singletons. Study-wide findings and caveats: According to reports, the classifier identified cytomegalovirus status with high specificity and sensitivity. There were about 160 TCR beta chains listed as cytomegalovirus-associated.

The material sequenced was PBMCs. The chain couples TRBV28 to TRBJ2-7; 9 positions match TRBD1. The source is a woman younger than 30 in good health and CMV-seronegative. The CDR3 here is CASSLWGQGAYEQYF. CDR3 nucleotide sequence: TGTGCCAGCAGTTTATGGGGACAGGGAGCCTACGAGCAGTACTTC.